A single TCR beta chain is shown here with its context. This entry belongs to a study of blood T cell repertoires in COVID-19. Whole-study context: Some COVID-19 samples were acute and others convalescent; all came from the United States, Italy and Spain.

Source study methods: By means of reference gene primer amplification, nucleated cell counts were estimated. Sequencing was performed with immunoSEQ multiplex PCR; in TCRdb, only in-frame clones are kept and a portion is missing. The V and J calls and clone size come from that table; D and trimming were worked out from the DNA. The data contain around 180,000 clones, under 90% of them singletons. V dropped 10 bases and J dropped 0; count of bases not matched to a gene: 5. The CDR3 is made up of 13 amino acids. Germline CDR1 reads WNHNN; CDR2 reads SYGVQD (reference sequence). The source of this sequence is a human donor in a cohort sampled during active COVID-19. This chain connects TRBV10-1 to TRBJ1-1; 7 bases match TRBD1. The source material was peripheral blood. CDR3 residues: CATRTGMNTEAFF. In DNA form, the CDR3 reads TGCGCCACCCGGACAGGTATGAACACTGAAGCTTTCTTT.